The TCR beta chain described here comes from a study of identical twins (TCRdb year 2016). Describing the broader study: To test whether fetal clonotypes persist, this study deep-sequenced TCR alpha and beta repertoires from monozygotic twins, from unrelated adults of various ages, and from cord blood. Replicate twin experiments were performed at different times using different library preparation protocols to rule out contamination.

Study-level results and caveats: Compared with coincidental sharing between unrelated individuals, an excess of low generation-probability sequences was observed among out-of-frame TCR alpha sequences shared between twins. Recombination models systematically underestimated out-of-frame TCR alpha sharing in monozygotic twins but agreed with sharing between unrelated individuals. Because the same donors could not be followed over many years, conclusions were based on cross-sectional statistical analysis. The excess sharing between twins in beta out-of-frame sequences was weaker because fewer shared sequences reduced the signal-to-noise ratio. Invariant T cells such as MAIT and iNKT could partly confound zero-insertion analyses, although diverse VJ usage argued against such confounding for most clonotypes. Fewer insertions were carried by abundant cord blood beta clonotypes, a similar but weaker trend appeared in young adult naive repertoires, and no such trend appeared in memory repertoires.

Via the germline V gene, CDR1 is MNHEY and CDR2 SVGAGI. The V end loses 0 bases and the J end loses 1 base, and a stretch of 6 bases separates them. Taken from cysteine to phenylalanine, the CDR3 has 14 residues. Solely the CDR3 DNA is kept, with 42 bases framed from the first base. Only healthy Caucasian donors were included. The protocol used for the library was 5' RACE. The data were produced on an Illumina HiSeq 2000. A universal primer binding site was introduced by template switching, and a unique molecular identifier was present in the final cDNA, enabling accurate counting of TCR cDNA molecules. Specific primers in the conserved constant-segment region were used to synthesize first-strand cDNA for the TCR alpha and beta chains. To control for contamination, every cDNA library carried two barcodes: a SMART-Mk sample barcode plus Illumina barcodes. TruSeq adapter sequences and Illumina sample barcodes were added in two successive PCR steps. The Illumina HiSeq platform was used with custom primers to sequence TCR alpha and beta cDNA libraries. The paper's data handling went like this. Raw reads were processed with MiGEC to extract unique molecular identifiers, and MiXCR was used to determine CDR3 positions. For each individual, recombination models were inferred using an EM algorithm with the repgenHMM and IGoR tools. The analysis of shared clonotypes was done with the tcR package in R, with sharing normalized by the product of cloneset sizes. To study raw recombination free of thymic and clonal selection effects, out-of-frame nonproductive sequences were analyzed. The public reads were reanalyzed by TCRdb: fastp trimming at Q25, MiXCR alignment, in-frame beta chains only. Rows with a matching CDR3 protein are joined into one entry that keeps the most common DNA and genes. The V and J calls come from TCRdb's annotation, not from the publication. This sample gives approximately 1.8 million distinct CDR3 sequences in total; about 31% of them show up just once. The ten top clones hold over 0.25% of the sample.

This clonotype showed up many times. No cognate antigen has been identified for it. Base qualities are not recorded, but no much larger clone differs from it by a single base. The sequence came from a newborn girl in good health. The chain links TRBV6-5 with TRBJ1-1, and perhaps TRBD1 as D gene, on 5 matching bases. The sequenced material came from cord blood. The nucleotide sequence is TGTGCCAGCAGTTACTCGGGGCGGAACACTGAAGCTTTCTTT. It specifies CASSYSGRNTEAFF.